This T cell receptor beta chain was sequenced in a study of cytomegalovirus exposure and HLA in healthy donors. Concerning this clone itself: Its target is unknown.

Study findings and constraints: On later analysis, the bulk of CMV-associated TCR beta chains appeared to be HLA-restricted. Researchers had no immune exposure information except CMV serostatus available. In a later analysis, TCR association rates varied by HLA locus: DRB1 most, HLA-C fewest.

The study ran its PCR with 60 Vbeta and 13 Jbeta primers. Repertoires were generated with immunoSEQ multiplex PCR, while TCRdb's copy carries only in-frame clones and drops some. The sample has 95,000 to 150,000 clones; roughly 76% are singletons. The sample consisted of PBMCs. This TCR was sampled from a man between 25 and 39 years old in good health and CMV-seronegative.

CDR3 sequence (DNA): TGTGCCTGGAGTATCTCTCAGGGTACTGAAGCTTTCTTT. Translating it yields CAWSISQGTEAFF. This sequence joins TRBV30 and TRBJ1-1, with D possibly TRBD1 on 5 matching bases. The CDR3 spans 13 residues. Germline V gives CDR1 GTSNPN, CDR2 SVGIG (reference sequence). The V and J ends lost 2 bases and 5 bases respectively, with 12 bases between them.